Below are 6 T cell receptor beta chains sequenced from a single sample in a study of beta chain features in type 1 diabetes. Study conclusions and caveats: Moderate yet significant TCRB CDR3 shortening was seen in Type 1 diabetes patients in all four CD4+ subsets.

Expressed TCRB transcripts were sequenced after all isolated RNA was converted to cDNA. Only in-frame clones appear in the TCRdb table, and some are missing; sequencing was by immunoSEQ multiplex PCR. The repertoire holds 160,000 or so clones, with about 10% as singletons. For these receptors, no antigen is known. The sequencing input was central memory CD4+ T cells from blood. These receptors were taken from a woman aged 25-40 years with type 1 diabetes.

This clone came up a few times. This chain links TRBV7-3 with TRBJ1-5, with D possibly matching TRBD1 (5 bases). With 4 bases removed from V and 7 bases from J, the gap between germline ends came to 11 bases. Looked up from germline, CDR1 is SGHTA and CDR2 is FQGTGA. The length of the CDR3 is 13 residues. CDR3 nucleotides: TGTGCCAGCAGCTCGGGGGAGGGCCAGCCCCAGCATTTT. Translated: CASSSGEGQPQHF.

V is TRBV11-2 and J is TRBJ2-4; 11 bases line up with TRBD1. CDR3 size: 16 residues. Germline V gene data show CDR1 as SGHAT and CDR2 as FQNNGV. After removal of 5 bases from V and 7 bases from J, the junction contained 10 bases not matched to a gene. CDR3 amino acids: CASSTLSGTGGNIQYF. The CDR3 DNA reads TGTGCCAGCAGCACATTATCCGGGACAGGGGGTAACATTCAGTACTTC.

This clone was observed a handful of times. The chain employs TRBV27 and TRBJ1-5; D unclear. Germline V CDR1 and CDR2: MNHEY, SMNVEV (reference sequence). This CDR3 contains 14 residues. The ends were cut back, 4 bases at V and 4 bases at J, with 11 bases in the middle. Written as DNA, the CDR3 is TGTGCCAGCAGTTCCTTTGTTGAGAATCAGCCCCAGCATTTT. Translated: CASSSFVENQPQHF.

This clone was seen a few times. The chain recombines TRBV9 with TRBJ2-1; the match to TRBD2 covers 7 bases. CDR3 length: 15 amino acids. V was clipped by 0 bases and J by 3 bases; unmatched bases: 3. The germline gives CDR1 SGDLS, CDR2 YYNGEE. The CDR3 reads CASSVELADYNEQFF. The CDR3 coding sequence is TGTGCCAGCAGCGTAGAGCTAGCGGACTACAATGAGCAGTTCTTC.

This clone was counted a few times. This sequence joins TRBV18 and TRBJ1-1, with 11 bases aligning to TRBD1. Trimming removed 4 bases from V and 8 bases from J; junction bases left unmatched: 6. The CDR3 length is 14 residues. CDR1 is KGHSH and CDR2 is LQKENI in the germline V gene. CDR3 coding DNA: TGTGCCAGCTCACTCAGGGACAGGGGGTCCGAAGCTTTCTTT. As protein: CASSLRDRGSEAFF.

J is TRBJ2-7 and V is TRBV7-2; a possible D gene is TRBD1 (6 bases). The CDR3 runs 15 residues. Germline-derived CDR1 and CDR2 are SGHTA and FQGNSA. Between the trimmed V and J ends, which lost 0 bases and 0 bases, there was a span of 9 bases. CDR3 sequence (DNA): TGTGCCAGCAGCTTAGCTGGGGGCATCTCCTACGAGCAGTACTTC. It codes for CASSLAGGISYEQYF. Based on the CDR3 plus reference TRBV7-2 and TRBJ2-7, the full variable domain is GAGVSQSPSNKVTEKGKDVELRCDPISGHTALYWYRQSLGQGLEFLIYFQGNSAPDKSGLPSDRFSAERTGGSVSTLTIQRTQQEDSAVYLCASSLAGGISYEQYFGPGTRLTVT.